Included here is one T cell receptor (beta chain) sequence, with context. Its antigen remains unknown. This sample is part of a study of T cell clones after liver transplantation. Study in general: Standard immunosuppression, with no induction, continued until 12-24 months after transplant. Findings of the study overall: A larger donor-reactive than third-party decline suggested partial antigen-specific deletion. The donor-reactive repertoire was only partly measurable in two subjects, lacking donor cells. Post-transplant time points were not standardized, so conclusions are preliminary.

The protocol was immunoSEQ multiplex PCR, while the TCRdb copy is restricted to in-frame clones and leaves out a portion. Of around 43,000 clones listed, roughly 86% are singletons. The CDR3 totals 14 residues. Germline V CDR1 and CDR2: SGHVS, FQNEAQ. Trimming shortened V by 1 base and J by 7 bases, and 13 bases separated the two germline ends. The chain links TRBV7-8 to TRBJ2-5; a weak D match, TRBD1 (5 bases). The sequencing used CD4+ T cells from blood, collected 24 months after liver transplant. The receptor's source is a human patient who received a liver transplant. T cells may partly derive from the graft donor. The CDR3: CASSLVQGPMTQYF. The CDR3 DNA sequence: TGTGCCAGCAGCTTAGTCCAGGGCCCTATGACCCAGTACTTC.